This TCR beta chain was profiled in a study of somatic mutations in cytotoxic T cells in rheumatoid arthritis. For the study at large: It was right after diagnosis, before any treatment, that patient blood (about 30 ml EDTA) was drawn.

Sequencing used immunoSEQ multiplex PCR; TCRdb keeps in-frame clones, though not all of them. The sample comprises 15,000 to 20,000 clones, over 70% of which are singletons, and more than 7% rests with the top ten. Germline V gives CDR1 MNHEY, CDR2 SVGAGI. This CDR3 is 13 amino acids long. The germline V and J ends were trimmed by 3 bases and 3 bases, with 6 bases remaining between them. This receptor was taken from an adult with rheumatoid arthritis. This chain uses TRBV6-5 with TRBJ2-1; D ambiguous. The sequenced material came from CD8+ T cells sorted from blood. The CDR3: CASSYGNYNEQFF. The CDR3 DNA reads TGTGCCAGCAGTTATGGTAACTACAATGAGCAGTTCTTC.